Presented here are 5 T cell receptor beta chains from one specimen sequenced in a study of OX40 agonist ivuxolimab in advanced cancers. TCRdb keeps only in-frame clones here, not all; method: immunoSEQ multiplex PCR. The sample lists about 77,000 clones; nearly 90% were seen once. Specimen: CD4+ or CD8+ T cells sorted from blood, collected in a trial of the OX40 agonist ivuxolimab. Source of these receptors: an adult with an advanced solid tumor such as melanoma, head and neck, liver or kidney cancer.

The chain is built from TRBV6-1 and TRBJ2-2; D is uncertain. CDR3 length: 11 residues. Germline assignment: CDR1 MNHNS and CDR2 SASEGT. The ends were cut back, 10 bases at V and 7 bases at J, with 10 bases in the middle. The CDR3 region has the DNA TGTGCCACCGAGGAGAACGGGGAGCTGTTTTTT. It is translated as CATEENGELFF.

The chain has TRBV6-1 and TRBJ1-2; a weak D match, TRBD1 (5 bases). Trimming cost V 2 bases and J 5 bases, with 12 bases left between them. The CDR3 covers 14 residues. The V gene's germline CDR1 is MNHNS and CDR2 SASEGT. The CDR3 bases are TGTGCCAGCAGTGAATTAGGGGTAGGATATGGCTACACCTTC. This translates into CASSELGVGYGYTF.

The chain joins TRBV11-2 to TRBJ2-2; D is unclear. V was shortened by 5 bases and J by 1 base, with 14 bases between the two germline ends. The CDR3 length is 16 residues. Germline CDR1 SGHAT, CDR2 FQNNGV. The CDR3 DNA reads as TGTGCCAGCAGCCCCCCATCCCAGCGGAACACCGGGGAGCTGTTTTTT. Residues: CASSPPSQRNTGELFF.

This chain's CDR3 is CASSGPDRATYEQYF. CDR3 DNA: TGTGCCAGCAGTGGCCCGGACAGGGCCACCTACGAGCAGTACTTC. V usage is TRBV6-1 and J usage is TRBJ2-7, with TRBD1 matching over 8 bases. CDR3 size: 15 residues. The J segment lost 2 bases and the V segment lost 4 bases, leaving 7 bases of the junction unmatched. Germline V lookup: CDR1 MNHNS, CDR2 SASEGT.

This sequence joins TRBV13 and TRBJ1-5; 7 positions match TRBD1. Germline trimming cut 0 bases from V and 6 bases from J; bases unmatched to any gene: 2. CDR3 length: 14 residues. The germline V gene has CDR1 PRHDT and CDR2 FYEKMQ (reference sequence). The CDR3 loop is CASSLGSGGQPQHF. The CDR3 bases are TGTGCCAGCAGCTTAGGGTCAGGGGGTCAGCCCCAGCATTTT. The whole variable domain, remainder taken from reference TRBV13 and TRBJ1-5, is AAGVIQSPRHLIKEKRETATLKCYPIPRHDTVYWYQQGPGQDPQFLISFYEKMQSDKGSIPDRFSAQQFSDYHSELNMSSLELGDSALYFCASSLGSGGQPQHFGDGTRLSIL.